This passage covers 27 T cell receptor beta chains from one sample sequenced in a study of patients and donors after allogeneic stem cell transplantation. TCRdb reanalysed the RT-PCR reads using MiXCR and keeps one entry per CDR3 protein. Found here are approximately 170,000 distinct CDR3 sequences, roughly 22% of them singletons; the top ten hold approximately 26%. The specimen sequenced was blood, either unsorted or a sorted T cell fraction (not recorded which). The receptor source for this set is a human donor who was either an allogeneic HSCT recipient or a stem cell or donor lymphocyte infusion donor (not recorded which). It is not recorded whose cells these are; they may come from a transplant donor.

This clonotype was counted only a few times. The chain employs TRBV5-1 and TRBJ2-3, with 10 bases lining up with TRBD1. The CDR3 has 15 amino acids. Germline CDR1 reads SGHRS; CDR2 reads YFSETQ. J was trimmed by 3 bases and V by 4 bases; bases with no gene match: 5. The CDR3 sequence is CASSVRQGATDTQYF. The CDR3, as DNA: TGCGCCAGCAGCGTGAGACAGGGGGCGACAGATACGCAGTATTTT.

This clonotype came up a few times. This rearrangement joins TRBV30 to TRBJ2-3; D unresolved. V lost 5 bases and J 6 bases, leaving 9 bases between the germline ends. CDR3 length: 11 residues. Germline V lookup: CDR1 GTSNPN, CDR2 SVGIG (reference sequence). The CDR3 sequence: CAWEPGDTQYF. As DNA, the CDR3 is TGTGCCTGGGAACCTGGGGATACGCAGTATTTT.

The gene calls are TRBV5-1 and TRBJ2-2; the D is unclear. Germline V gene lookup returns CDR1 SGHRS and CDR2 YFSETQ. The CDR3 is 14 amino acids. V lost 4 bases and J 6 bases, leaving 13 bases between the germline ends. The CDR3 nucleotides read TGCGCCAGCAGCCCGGACCCAACGTCCGGGGAGCTGTTTTTT. Encoded protein: CASSPDPTSGELFF.

This clonotype was observed a handful of times. The V and J genes are TRBV5-1 and TRBJ1-1; D is perhaps TRBD1 (6 bases). Germline assignment: CDR1 SGHRS and CDR2 YFSETQ. Trimming removed 6 bases at V and 3 bases at J, with 18 bases between. The CDR3 sequence is 15 residues long. CDR3 in amino acids: CASTLGRGGYTEAFF. In DNA form, the CDR3 reads TGCGCCAGCACCCTGGGCAGGGGCGGGTACACTGAAGCTTTCTTT. Drawing the rest from reference TRBV5-1 and TRBJ1-1, the complete variable domain is KAGVTQTPRYLIKTRGQQVTLSCSPISGHRSVSWYQQTPGQGLQFLFEYFSETQRNKGNFPGRFSGRQFSNSRSEMNVSTLELGDSALYLCASTLGRGGYTEAFFGQGTRLTVV.

V and J are TRBV10-3 and TRBJ2-3; 12 bases fit TRBD2. The CDR3 length is 15 residues. The ends lost 3 bases at V and 3 bases at J; junction bases unmatched: 1. The V gene's germline CDR1 is ENHRY and CDR2 SYGVKD. The CDR3 bases are TGTGCCATCAGTGACCTAGCGGGGGGGACAGATACGCAGTATTTT. Translated: CAISDLAGGTDTQYF.

This clonotype was counted between two and nine times. The chain recombines TRBV20-1 with TRBJ2-6, with TRBD2 matching 10 bases. This CDR3 is built from 18 residues. V was clipped by 1 base and J by 1 base; unmatched bases: 7. Germline V CDR1 and CDR2: DFQATT, SNEGSKA (reference sequence). The CDR3 reads CSARAASGSESGANVLTF. DNA for the CDR3: TGCAGTGCTAGAGCCGCTAGCGGGAGTGAATCTGGGGCCAACGTCCTGACTTTC.

At least ten counts were recorded for this clonotype. The J gene is TRBJ1-1, the V gene TRBV20-1, with a weak D call TRBD1 (5 bases). Germline V gene lookup returns CDR1 DFQATT and CDR2 SNEGSKA (reference sequence). The CDR3 has 13 amino acids. V was pared by 6 bases and J by 6 bases, with 17 bases between. The chain's CDR3 is CSAQGPADAEAFF. CDR3 DNA: TGCAGTGCCCAGGGACCCGCAGACGCTGAAGCTTTCTTT.

The CDR3 sequence is CASSIGQGSYTGELFF. CDR3 nucleotide sequence: TGTGCCAGTAGTATAGGACAGGGGTCTTACACCGGGGAGCTGTTTTTT. The chain uses TRBV19 and TRBJ2-2; 8 bases match TRBD1. The CDR3 consists of 16 residues. The germline V gene has CDR1 LNHDA and CDR2 SQIVND (reference sequence). The junction had 4 bases not matched to a gene; V was cut back by 1 base and J by 3 bases.

The V gene is TRBV27, the J gene TRBJ1-1; a weak D match, TRBD1 (5 bases). Germline CDR1 and CDR2: MNHEY and SMNVEV (reference sequence). The CDR3 totals 13 residues. V shed 5 bases and J shed 4 bases, with 11 bases lying between them. The CDR3 region has the DNA TGTGCCAGCAGTCCCCAGGGTCTCACTGAAGCTTTCTTT. This translates into CASSPQGLTEAFF.

The CDR3, as DNA: TGCAGCGTTGAAGCAGCGACTAATGAAAAACTGTTTTTT. Translated: CSVEAATNEKLFF. The rearrangement links TRBV29-1 to TRBJ1-4; unclear D gene. This CDR3 contains 13 residues. The V gene's germline CDR1 is SQVTM and CDR2 ANQGSEA. Trimming took 1 base from V and 2 from J, leaving 5 bases between them.

This clonotype was counted between two and nine times. The gene calls are TRBV20-1 and TRBJ1-5; no firm D call. The germline V and J ends were trimmed by 6 bases and 0 bases, with 12 bases remaining between them. CDR3 length: 14 amino acids. Germline-derived CDR1 and CDR2 are DFQATT and SNEGSKA (reference sequence). The CDR3 is CSAPARDSNQPQHF. CDR3 DNA sequence: TGCAGTGCCCCGGCGAGGGATAGCAATCAGCCCCAGCATTTT.

The chain couples TRBV7-6 to TRBJ1-1; D ambiguous. Germline values: CDR1 SGHVS, CDR2 FNYEAQ. The V and J ends lost 5 bases and 4 bases respectively, with 14 bases between them. This CDR3 comprises 14 residues. Written as DNA, the CDR3 is TGTGCCAGCAGCCAATCACCGCTTGGCACTGAAGCTTTCTTT. Encoded protein: CASSQSPLGTEAFF.

V usage is TRBV4-3 and J usage is TRBJ2-1, with 7 bases aligning to TRBD1. This CDR3 is built from 14 residues. Trimming took 6 bases from V and 8 from J; bases not matched to a gene: 10. Germline loops: CDR1 LGHNA, CDR2 YSLEER. CDR3: CASSDSQGVDEQFF. CDR3 sequence (DNA): TGCGCCAGCAGTGACAGTCAGGGGGTGGATGAGCAGTTCTTC.

Ten or more counts support this clonotype. The CDR3 DNA reads TGTGCCAGCAGTTCCTGGGACAGGAAAGTAAACTCGAATGGCTACACCTTC. It is translated as CASSSWDRKVNSNGYTF. The chain recombines TRBV12-3 or TRBV12-4 with TRBJ1-2; 8 bases map to TRBD1. The ends lost 4 bases at V and 6 bases at J; junction bases unmatched: 16. This CDR3 has 17 residues.

A few counts support this clonotype. This chain connects TRBV6-6 to TRBJ2-1; the match to TRBD2 covers 12 bases. The junction had 2 bases not matched to a gene; V was cut back by 2 bases and J by 3 bases. The germline gives CDR1 MNHNY, CDR2 SVGAGI (reference sequence). The CDR3 runs to 16 residues. CDR3 bases: TGTGCCAGCAGTTACCGGGGACTAGCGGGCTACAATGAGCAGTTCTTC. Protein sequence: CASSYRGLAGYNEQFF.

This clonotype came up a few times. This rearrangement joins TRBV20-1 to TRBJ1-3; D uncertain. Germline CDR1 is DFQATT and CDR2 is SNEGSKA (reference sequence). The CDR3 covers 16 residues. Trimming cost V 0 bases and J 0 bases, with 12 bases left between them. Here the CDR3 DNA reads TGCAGTGCTAGAGATGGCCAGGCCCTCTCTGGAAACACCATATATTTT. It codes for CSARDGQALSGNTIYF.

The rearrangement joins TRBV7-2 to TRBJ1-2; 7 nucleotides line up with TRBD1. The V segment lost 4 bases and the J segment 4 bases; nucleotides outside the gene matches: 3. The germline CDR1 and CDR2 sequences are SGHTA and FQGNSA. CDR3 size: 13 residues. In nucleotides, the CDR3 is TGTGCCAGCAGCTCCCGGGACAGCTATGGCTACACCTTC. It encodes CASSSRDSYGYTF. The whole variable domain, remainder taken from reference TRBV7-2 and TRBJ1-2, is GAGVSQSPSNKVTEKGKDVELRCDPISGHTALYWYRQSLGQGLEFLIYFQGNSAPDKSGLPSDRFSAERTGGSVSTLTIQRTQQEDSAVYLCASSSRDSYGYTFGSGTRLTVV.

The rearrangement uses TRBV7-9 and TRBJ1-1, with D perhaps matching TRBD1 (5 bases). This CDR3 has 13 amino acids. Trimming stripped 1 base from V and 11 bases from J, with 14 bases between. Germline values: CDR1 SEHNR, CDR2 FQNEAQ (reference sequence). DNA for the CDR3: TGTGCCAGCAGCTTAGTCGCAGGGTTTCAGGCTTTCTTT. Translation gives CASSLVAGFQAFF.

The chain joins TRBV10-3 to TRBJ1-1; D call uncertain. V was trimmed by 7 bases and J by 4 bases, leaving 10 bases between them. Germline assignment: CDR1 ENHRY and CDR2 SYGVKD. The CDR3 is 12 residues long. The CDR3 sequence is CAIKGEGTEAFF. As DNA, the CDR3 is TGTGCCATCAAGGGAGAGGGCACTGAAGCTTTCTTT.

This clonotype was counted a few times. The rearrangement uses TRBV20-1 and TRBJ1-1; TRBD1 agrees at 7 bases. This CDR3 region has 14 residues. The V and J ends lost 5 bases and 1 base, in that order; junction bases with no gene match: 7. Germline-derived CDR1 and CDR2 are DFQATT and SNEGSKA (reference sequence). As DNA, the CDR3 is TGCAGTGCTGGTCGACAGGGTACGAACACTGAAGCTTTCTTT. Amino acids: CSAGRQGTNTEAFF.

This clonotype was seen ten or more times. The genes are TRBV20-1 and TRBJ2-3; 11 bases fit TRBD2. Looked up from germline, CDR1 is DFQATT and CDR2 is SNEGSKA (reference sequence). The CDR3 has 14 amino acids. V was clipped by 6 bases and J by 3 bases; unmatched bases: 5. The CDR3 nucleotides are TGCAGTGCGGAACTAGCGGGGGTAACAGATACGCAGTATTTT. This codes for CSAELAGVTDTQYF.

In the case of this clonotype: One junction end disagrees with the germline gene, perhaps due to a read error. CDR3 DNA sequence: TGTGCCAGCATCTCCACTAGGGCCTCCCACAATGAGCAGTTCTTC. Translating gives CASISTRASHNEQFF. The chain carries TRBV27 and TRBJ2-1, with D maybe TRBD2 (5 bases). The CDR3 is 15 amino acids. Looked up from germline, CDR1 is MNHEY and CDR2 is SMNVEV (reference sequence).

The chain couples TRBV12-3 or TRBV12-4 to TRBJ1-4; TRBD1 might be the D (5 bases). V lost 8 bases and J 8 bases, leaving 18 bases between the germline ends. This CDR3 is built from 14 residues. The CDR3, as DNA: TGTGCCAGCGGATTACCGGGACTGCACGAAAAACTGTTTTTT. Encoded protein: CASGLPGLHEKLFF.

CDR3 residues: CASSFSGRETQYF. CDR3 nucleotides: TGTGCCAGCAGCTTTTCCGGGCGGGAGACCCAGTACTTC. V is TRBV7-2 and J is TRBJ2-5; D is ambiguous. Per germline, CDR1 SGHTA and CDR2 FQGNSA. With 3 bases removed from V and 5 bases from J, the gap between germline ends came to 10 bases. The CDR3 covers 13 residues.

This clonotype was picked up a small number of times. The chain employs TRBV5-1 and TRBJ2-3; tentative D call: TRBD2 (6 bases). The CDR3 covers 15 residues. Trimming pared 4 bases from V and 2 bases from J, leaving 14 bases between. Germline V gene sequence: CDR1 SGHRS, CDR2 YFSETQ. The CDR3 DNA is TGCGCCAGCAGCCGAGCTGGGGGGACCACAGATACGCAGTATTTT. This encodes CASSRAGGTTDTQYF.

This clonotype was counted only a few times. V gene TRBV14 combines with J gene TRBJ2-7; D is possibly TRBD1 or TRBD2 (5 bases each). This CDR3 spans 15 amino acids. Looked up from germline, CDR1 is SGHDN and CDR2 is FVKESK. With 1 base removed from V and 0 bases from J, the gap between germline ends came to 10 bases. CDR3 nucleotides: TGTGCCAGCAGCCAAGTGGCAGGGAGCTCCTACGAGCAGTACTTC. Its protein is CASSQVAGSSYEQYF.

This clonotype was counted a few times. The J gene is TRBJ1-1, the V gene TRBV10-3; 7 nucleotides line up with TRBD1. The CDR3 covers 15 residues. The germline CDR1 and CDR2 sequences are ENHRY and SYGVKD. Losses at the gene ends were 3 bases for V and 3 bases for J; bases not matched to a gene: 7. The CDR3 reads CAISDSNRGYTEAFF. CDR3 coding DNA: TGTGCCATCAGTGACTCCAACAGGGGTTACACTGAAGCTTTCTTT.